This TCR beta chain was captured in a study of blood T cell repertoires in COVID-19. At the level of the study: Sites in the United States, Italy and Spain provided acute and convalescent COVID-19 samples. Sample material is recorded as cDNA or gDNA derived from T cells, B-cell-depleted T cells, or PBMCs.

In the source study's methods: Estimation of nucleated cell counts relied on the amplification of reference gene primers. TCRdb's table, derived via immunoSEQ multiplex PCR, lists solely in-frame clones and lacks some. D and trimming come from the DNA, and the V and J calls and clone size come from that table. Counted here are over 40,000 clones, 80% to 90% occurring once; the ten biggest clones make up under 3%. This clone appeared once. From germline, CDR1 is SGDLS and CDR2 YYNGEE. Trimming took 2 bases from V and 0 from J, leaving 11 bases between them. There are 15 residues in the CDR3. The chain links TRBV9 to TRBJ1-1; D is undetermined. This TCR derives from a woman older than 75 with acute or convalescent COVID-19. Sequencing was carried out using peripheral blood. CDR3 region: CASSVQDSMNTEAFF. Here the CDR3 DNA reads TGTGCCAGCAGCGTTCAGGACTCGATGAACACTGAAGCTTTCTTT.